These 27 T cell receptor beta chains came from one sample sequenced in a study of cytomegalovirus exposure and HLA in healthy donors. The study ran its PCR with 60 Vbeta and 13 Jbeta primers. The table came from immunoSEQ multiplex PCR; TCRdb's copy has only in-frame clones and leaves some out. The listing records 70,000 to 85,000 clones. Sequenced input: PBMCs. The source is a female donor in good health and CMV-seropositive.

V is TRBV28 and J is TRBJ1-1; a possible D gene is TRBD1 (5 bases). Between the trimmed V and J ends, which lost 2 bases and 0 bases, there was a span of 7 bases. This CDR3 region has 14 residues. Germline V gives CDR1 MDHEN, CDR2 SYDVKM. The DNA of the CDR3 is TGTGCCAGCAGTTTAAACAGGATGAACACTGAAGCTTTCTTT. It yields the protein CASSLNRMNTEAFF.

In DNA, the CDR3 is TGCGCCAGCAGCTTGCTCTCAGGTTCAGAGACCCAGTACTTC. Protein sequence: CASSLLSGSETQYF. The V call is TRBV5-1, the J call TRBJ2-5; D gene uncertain. The germline V gene has CDR1 SGHRS and CDR2 YFSETQ. The CDR3 runs to 14 residues. V was cut by 1 base and J by 4 bases, with 11 bases left in between.

The chain recombines TRBV19 with TRBJ2-5, with 7 bases aligning to TRBD2. V shed 3 bases, J shed 5 bases, and the junction held 12 bases outside the gene matches. This CDR3 has 16 residues. Germline CDR1 LNHDA, CDR2 SQIVND (reference sequence). This CDR3 is CASSMLGLVGSETQYF. The CDR3 DNA is TGTGCCAGTAGTATGTTAGGACTAGTCGGATCCGAGACCCAGTACTTC.

The chain combines TRBV5-1 with TRBJ2-7; D ambiguous. The CDR3 covers 14 residues. V was cut by 0 bases and J by 2 bases, with 9 bases left in between. Germline V lookup: CDR1 SGHRS, CDR2 YFSETQ. DNA of the CDR3: TGCGCCAGCAGCTTGGTGGCCAGCGCCTACGAGCAGTACTTC. Protein sequence: CASSLVASAYEQYF.

This chain links TRBV7-9 with TRBJ1-6; D is unresolved. This CDR3 has 15 amino acids. Trimming took off 6 bases at V and 6 bases at J, with 15 bases between the two ends. Germline-derived CDR1 and CDR2 are SEHNR and FQNEAQ (reference sequence). CDR3 sequence reads: CASRTAEGRNSPLHF. The CDR3 DNA sequence: TGTGCCAGCAGAACGGCAGAGGGCCGTAATTCACCCCTCCACTTT.

This chain connects TRBV10-2 to TRBJ1-5; the D is unclear. The CDR3 has 13 amino acids. V was clipped by 10 bases and J by 2 bases, with 12 bases between them. Germline-derived CDR1 and CDR2 are WSHSY and SAAADI. The CDR3, as DNA: TGCGCCACCTCACCCGGGGGCAATCAGCCCCAGCATTTT. Its translation: CATSPGGNQPQHF.

This rearrangement joins TRBV28 to TRBJ2-7, with 8 bases that match TRBD2. Germline V CDR1 and CDR2: MDHEN, SYDVKM. V shed 7 bases, J shed 0 bases, and the junction held 11 bases outside the gene matches. The CDR3 contains 16 residues. CDR3 DNA sequence: TGTGCCAGCACCCCGAGCAAGCGGGAGATCTCCTACGAGCAGTACTTC. This gives the protein CASTPSKREISYEQYF.

V is TRBV7-9 and J is TRBJ2-7, with 9 bases aligning to TRBD1. The CDR3 spans 17 residues. CDR1 is SEHNR and CDR2 is FQNEAQ in the germline V gene (reference sequence). J lost 7 bases, V lost 2 bases, and 15 bases had no gene match. The CDR3 reads CASSLSIGGTGGTEQYF. In DNA, the CDR3 is TGTGCCAGCAGCTTAAGCATAGGTGGCACAGGGGGCACTGAGCAGTACTTC.

The V gene is TRBV5-1, the J gene TRBJ2-1, with D possibly being TRBD2 (5 bases). Germline V gene lookup returns CDR1 SGHRS and CDR2 YFSETQ. Between the trimmed V and J ends, which lost 5 bases and 1 base, there was a span of 16 bases. CDR3 length: 16 amino acids. CDR3 protein: CASRLTRAESYNEQFF. The CDR3 DNA reads as TGCGCCAGCAGGCTAACACGAGCGGAATCCTACAATGAGCAGTTCTTC.

This rearrangement joins TRBV11-2 to TRBJ1-2; 8 nucleotides match TRBD1. Unmatched junction bases numbered 3, after V lost 3 bases and J lost 0 bases. The CDR3 spans 15 residues. Germline CDR1 is SGHAT and CDR2 is FQNNGV. The chain's CDR3 is CASSLGQAANYGYTF. CDR3 sequence (DNA): TGTGCCAGCAGCTTGGGACAGGCGGCTAACTATGGCTACACCTTC.

The rearrangement uses TRBV13 and TRBJ2-2; tentative D call: TRBD1 (5 bases). Deletions cut 4 bases from V and 4 bases from J, with 10 bases between. Per germline, CDR1 PRHDT and CDR2 FYEKMQ (reference sequence). This CDR3 is 14 amino acids long. The chain's CDR3 is CASSSLRVTGELFF. DNA for the CDR3: TGTGCCAGCAGCTCCCTCAGGGTCACCGGGGAGCTGTTTTTT.

The genes are TRBV28 and TRBJ1-2; D perhaps matches TRBD1 (5 bases). Germline values: CDR1 MDHEN, CDR2 SYDVKM. This CDR3 has 12 amino acids. Deletions cut 6 bases from V and 8 bases from J, with 13 bases between. CDR3 loop: CASSLDIKGYTF. The CDR3 nucleotides are TGTGCCAGCAGCTTGGACATAAAAGGCTACACCTTC.

In nucleotides, the CDR3 is TGTGCCAGCAGTTTGAGGGTTAGCGGGGGATCCTACAATGAGCAGTTCTTC. It is translated as CASSLRVSGGSYNEQFF. The genes are TRBV27 and TRBJ2-1; 9 bases fit TRBD2. V dropped 3 bases and J dropped 1; count of bases not matched to a gene: 7. CDR3 length: 17 amino acids. CDR1 is MNHEY and CDR2 is SMNVEV in the germline V gene (reference sequence).

The chain uses TRBV9 and TRBJ2-5, with 9 positions matching TRBD2. The CDR3 runs to 14 residues. Germline V lookup: CDR1 SGDLS, CDR2 YYNGEE. The J segment lost 5 bases and the V segment lost 0 bases, leaving 2 bases of the junction unmatched. CDR3 coding DNA: TGTGCCAGCAGCGTAGGCGGGGGGGACGAGACCCAGTACTTC. It encodes CASSVGGGDETQYF.

J is TRBJ2-7 and V is TRBV5-6; 9 bases map to TRBD1. Germline CDR1 SGHDT, CDR2 YYEEEE. The CDR3 is made up of 13 amino acids. Trimming took 4 bases from V and 5 from J; bases not matched to a gene: 4. As DNA, the CDR3 is TGTGCCAGCAGCAGGGACAGGGAACACGAGCAGTACTTC. Translating it yields CASSRDREHEQYF.

This chain joins TRBV5-6 and TRBJ2-7; weak D call: TRBD1 (6 bases). With 2 bases removed from V and 6 bases from J, the gap between germline ends came to 18 bases. Looked up from germline, CDR1 is SGHDT and CDR2 is YYEEEE. The length of the CDR3 is 15 residues. CDR3 nucleotide sequence: TGTGCCAGCAGCTTTTCGGTCGACAGGTTCACCGAGCAGTACTTC. It translates to CASSFSVDRFTEQYF.

The J gene is TRBJ1-5, the V gene TRBV6-5; D may be TRBD1 (5 bases). In germline, CDR1 is MNHEY, CDR2 SVGAGI. Between the trimmed V and J ends, which lost 2 bases and 4 bases, there was a span of 15 bases. The CDR3 runs to 16 residues. CDR3 DNA: TGTGCCAGCAGTTACGGTCCGCCAGGGAATAATCAGCCCCAGCATTTT. Translated, it gives CASSYGPPGNNQPQHF.

The chain carries TRBV30 and TRBJ2-4, with 8 bases matching TRBD1. Germline-derived CDR1 and CDR2 are GTSNPN and SVGIG (reference sequence). J gave up 6 bases and V 0 bases, and 7 bases lay outside the gene matches. CDR3 length: 15 residues. CDR3 protein: CAWSVADRVGNIQYF. CDR3 coding DNA: TGTGCCTGGAGTGTAGCGGACAGGGTTGGAAACATTCAGTACTTC.

J is TRBJ2-6 and V is TRBV7-3, with TRBD1 matching over 7 bases. The CDR3 loop spans 18 amino acids. From germline, CDR1 is SGHTA and CDR2 FQGTGA. The V and J ends lost 1 base and 3 bases, in that order; junction bases with no gene match: 9. DNA for the CDR3: TGTGCCAGCAGCTTAAGTGTGGGCAGGGGGTTTGGGGCCAACGTCCTGACTTTC. It codes for CASSLSVGRGFGANVLTF.

Regarding this clone: The junction and the germline gene differ at one end; a read error may be behind it. The chain couples TRBV7-7 to TRBJ2-7; the match to TRBD1 covers 9 bases. The CDR3 totals 13 residues. Germline values: CDR1 SSHAT, CDR2 FNYEAQ (reference sequence). The CDR3 nucleotides are TGTGCTAGCAGCCACGGACAGGGGAAGGAGCAGTACTTC. Its protein product is CASSHGQGKEQYF. The variable domain in full, with the rest retrieved from reference TRBV7-7 and TRBJ2-7, is GAGVSQSPRYKVTKRGQDVTLRCDPISSHATLYWYQQALGQGPEFLTYFNYEAQPDKSGLPSDRFSAERPEGSISTLTIQRTEQRDSAMYRCASSHGQGKEQYFGPGTRLTVT.

This chain links TRBV29-1 with TRBJ1-1; 10 bases agree with TRBD1. Trimming at V came to 6 bases and at J to 6 bases, leaving 4 bases not matched to a gene. Germline V gene data show CDR1 as SQVTM and CDR2 as ANQGSEA. The CDR3 spans 12 residues. The chain's CDR3 is CSVGTGDSEAFF. CDR3 nucleotide sequence: TGCAGCGTGGGGACAGGGGACTCTGAAGCTTTCTTT.

CDR3 in DNA: TGTGCCAGCAGCTCTCTAGCGGGAGGGGCCAAAAACATTCAGTACTTC. Its protein is CASSSLAGGAKNIQYF. The chain employs TRBV11-3 and TRBJ2-4; 12 positions agree with TRBD2. The CDR3 runs to 16 residues. Trimming took 4 bases from V and 1 from J; bases not matched to a gene: 2. Germline V gene sequence: CDR1 SGHNT, CDR2 YENEEA.

This sequence joins TRBV7-2 and TRBJ2-3, with unresolved D. This CDR3 is built from 14 residues. Germline-derived CDR1 and CDR2 are SGHTA and FQGNSA. Trimming left V 5 bases short and J 0 bases short, with 9 bases between. The CDR3 protein is CASSPKPSTDTQYF. CDR3 coding DNA: TGTGCCAGCAGCCCGAAGCCGAGCACAGATACGCAGTATTTT.

The chain uses TRBV9 and TRBJ1-2; D is ambiguous. V gave up 0 bases and J gave up 3 bases, with 12 bases separating them. The CDR3 is 15 residues long. CDR1 and CDR2 (germline): SGDLS, YYNGEE. CDR3 bases: TGTGCCAGCAGCGTAGTTCCAGGAACGTACTATGGCTACACCTTC. It translates to CASSVVPGTYYGYTF.

The genes are TRBV9 and TRBJ2-2; perhaps TRBD2 as D (5 bases). This CDR3 is built from 15 residues. V dropped 0 bases and J dropped 0 bases, with 6 bases sitting between them. CDR1 SGDLS and CDR2 YYNGEE come from the germline V gene. The CDR3 DNA reads as TGTGCCAGCAGCGTAGCGGGGACGAACACCGGGGAGCTGTTTTTT. As protein: CASSVAGTNTGELFF.

V usage is TRBV28 and J usage is TRBJ1-2; 7 bases fit TRBD1. Germline lookup yields CDR1 MDHEN and CDR2 SYDVKM. J was trimmed by 8 bases and V by 7 bases; bases with no gene match: 10. CDR3 length equals 13 residues. The CDR3 DNA reads as TGTGCCAGCACCGCGACAGGGCCGGGGGGCTACACCTTC. Encoded protein: CASTATGPGGYTF.

The rearrangement uses TRBV6-1 and TRBJ1-1; possible D gene TRBD1, 5 bases. V shed 3 bases and J shed 6 bases, with 11 bases lying between them. CDR1 MNHNS and CDR2 SASEGT come from the germline V gene. The CDR3 consists of 13 residues. CDR3 bases: TGTGCCAGCAGTGAGTATGGGGGGGCTGAAGCTTTCTTT. Amino acid sequence: CASSEYGGAEAFF.